The 18 T cell receptor beta chains in this list originate from one sample, sequenced in a study of control samples from healthy donors and cancer patients. Some clones are missing from TCRdb's copy, which holds only in-frame ones; the method was immunoSEQ multiplex PCR. Of about 35,000 clones detected, 85% to 95% appear once; the ten largest clones hold roughly 1.7%. Sequencing input: PBMCs. These receptors originate from a man aged 35-49 years with colorectal cancer.

This chain links TRBV5-1 with TRBJ2-3, with 9 nucleotides matching TRBD2. Trimming took 0 bases from V and 2 from J; bases not matched to a gene: 4. CDR3 length: 16 residues. Germline lookup yields CDR1 SGHRS and CDR2 YFSETQ. The CDR3: CASSLGPSGATDTQYF. The DNA for the CDR3 is TGCGCCAGCAGCTTGGGTCCTAGCGGGGCCACAGATACGCAGTATTTT.

The chain carries TRBV4-1 and TRBJ2-1; 8 bases map to TRBD2. The CDR3 is 16 residues long. Losses at the gene ends were 1 base for V and 7 bases for J; bases not matched to a gene: 9. CDR1 is MGHRA, CDR2 YSYEKL, per germline. DNA for the CDR3: TGCGCCAGCAGCCAAGTTGAAGGGACTAGAAAAAATGAGCAGTTCTTC. Residues: CASSQVEGTRKNEQFF.

V usage is TRBV27 and J usage is TRBJ2-7; the match to TRBD2 covers 9 bases. This CDR3 comprises 15 residues. V was pared by 2 bases and J by 3 bases, with 5 bases of the junction left unmatched. Germline V gene sequence: CDR1 MNHEY, CDR2 SMNVEV (reference sequence). This CDR3 reads CASSLKGLANYEQYF. The DNA for the CDR3 is TGTGCCAGCAGTTTAAAGGGACTAGCTAACTACGAGCAGTACTTC.

The chain employs TRBV27 and TRBJ1-6; no definite D call. CDR3 length: 14 amino acids. V was trimmed by 3 bases and J by 7 bases, leaving 10 bases between them. The germline V gene has CDR1 MNHEY and CDR2 SMNVEV (reference sequence). The CDR3 sequence: CASSFRERNSPLHF. CDR3 nucleotides: TGTGCCAGCAGTTTCCGAGAGAGGAATTCACCCCTCCACTTT.

This clone was seen a few times. J is TRBJ1-5 and V is TRBV6-5; 7 bases map to TRBD1. V lost 6 bases, J lost 0 bases, and 5 bases stayed unmatched. Germline CDR1 is MNHEY and CDR2 is SVGAGI. The CDR3 sequence is 15 residues long. The CDR3 DNA reads as TGTGCCAGCAGACGACAGGGATATAGCAATCAGCCCCAGCATTTT. Translating it yields CASRRQGYSNQPQHF.

The chain employs TRBV5-1 and TRBJ2-7; perhaps D is TRBD1 or TRBD2 (5 bases each). V shed 0 bases and J shed 5 bases, with 15 bases lying between them. Looked up from germline, CDR1 is SGHRS and CDR2 is YFSETQ. The CDR3 is made up of 15 amino acids. The CDR3 region is CASSLVGATTNEQYF. In DNA form, the CDR3 reads TGCGCCAGCAGCTTGGTCGGGGCTACGACGAACGAGCAGTACTTC.

The chain has TRBV5-4 and TRBJ1-1; tentative D call: TRBD1 (6 bases). This CDR3 has 14 residues. Trimming took off 6 bases at V and 1 base at J, with 13 bases between the two ends. CDR1 and CDR2 from the germline V gene are SGHNT and YYREEE (reference sequence). The CDR3 nucleotides read TGTGCCAGCACTTCTTTGGACAGGAACACTGAAGCTTTCTTT. It specifies CASTSLDRNTEAFF. The whole variable domain, remainder taken from reference TRBV5-4 and TRBJ1-1, is ETGVTQSPTHLIKTRGQQVTLRCSSQSGHNTVSWYQQALGQGPQFIFQYYREEENGRGNFPPRFSGLQFPNYSSELNVNALELDDSALYLCASTSLDRNTEAFFGQGTRLTVV.

This chain links TRBV18 with TRBJ2-7; D might be TRBD2 (6 bases). V was trimmed by 6 bases and J by 2 bases, leaving 14 bases between them. CDR1 KGHSH and CDR2 LQKENI come from the germline V gene. This CDR3 is 14 amino acids long. CDR3 sequence: CASSPGGVPYEQYF. CDR3 nucleotide sequence: TGTGCCAGCTCCCCCGGGGGTGTCCCCTACGAGCAGTACTTC.

The V gene is TRBV5-4, the J gene TRBJ2-7, with D unresolved. The CDR3 spans 13 residues. From germline, CDR1 is SGHNT and CDR2 YYREEE (reference sequence). V was shortened by 4 bases and J by 3 bases, with 11 bases between the two germline ends. The CDR3 nucleotides are TGTGCCAGCAGCGCCGGCACAGTCTACGAGCAGTACTTC. This gives the protein CASSAGTVYEQYF.

V is TRBV7-2 and J is TRBJ2-5; the D gene is possibly TRBD1 (6 bases). Trimming took 1 base from V and 10 from J, leaving 13 bases between them. Germline V gene data show CDR1 as SGHTA and CDR2 as FQGNSA. The CDR3 contains 13 residues. CDR3 in amino acids: CASSLGQAEVQYF. The CDR3 DNA reads TGTGCCAGCAGCTTAGGACAGGCGGAGGTCCAGTACTTC. The variable domain in full, completed from reference TRBV7-2 and TRBJ2-5, reads GAGVSQSPSNKVTEKGKDVELRCDPISGHTALYWYRQSLGQGLEFLIYFQGNSAPDKSGLPSDRFSAERTGGSVSTLTIQRTQQEDSAVYLCASSLGQAEVQYFGPGTRLLVL.

DNA of the CDR3: TGTGCCACCAGCGACCGGACAGGGGCCGACCCCACTGAAGCTTTCTTT. Protein: CATSDRTGADPTEAFF. V usage is TRBV24-1 and J usage is TRBJ1-1; 9 bases fit TRBD1. CDR3 length: 16 amino acids. CDR1 and CDR2 from the germline V gene are KGHDR and SFDVKD. Trimming cost V 7 bases and J 4 bases; bases outside gene matches: 12.

The chain joins TRBV29-1 to TRBJ2-1; 8 bases fit TRBD1. The CDR3 runs 15 residues. The junction had 12 bases not matched to a gene; V was cut back by 8 bases and J by 3 bases. Germline assignment: CDR1 SQVTM and CDR2 ANQGSEA. DNA for the CDR3: TGCAGCCTCCTAAGTGCGGGACAGGTCTACAATGAGCAGTTCTTC. Its protein product is CSLLSAGQVYNEQFF.

The rearrangement links TRBV4-2 to TRBJ1-1; the D gene is possibly TRBD1 (5 bases). V was pared by 1 base and J by 6 bases, with 9 bases between. The CDR3 sequence is 13 residues long. Germline-derived CDR1 and CDR2 are LGHNA and YNFKEQ. The CDR3: CASSQVGAPEAFF. For the CDR3, the DNA is TGTGCCAGCAGCCAAGTAGGGGCCCCTGAAGCTTTCTTT.

The chain combines TRBV2 with TRBJ2-3; D assignment may be TRBD1 or TRBD2 (5 bases each). The CDR3 is 15 residues long. Germline loops: CDR1 SNHLY, CDR2 FYNNEI. Trimming pared 7 bases from V and 1 base from J, leaving 15 bases between. CDR3 amino acids: CASKRGMRGTDTQYF. CDR3 sequence (DNA): TGTGCCAGCAAGAGGGGTATGAGGGGCACAGATACGCAGTATTTT.

This chain links TRBV29-1 with TRBJ1-4, with TRBD1 as a possible D gene (5 bases). The germline CDR1 and CDR2 sequences are SQVTM and ANQGSEA. V shed 4 bases and J shed 7 bases, with 10 bases lying between them. CDR3 length: 12 amino acids. DNA of the CDR3: TGCAGCGTTGGAAGGACACTTGAAAAACTGTTTTTT. Its translation is CSVGRTLEKLFF.

This chain connects TRBV4-1 to TRBJ2-3, with 12 bases aligning to TRBD2. Germline loops: CDR1 MGHRA, CDR2 YSYEKL. This CDR3 spans 19 amino acids. J lost 7 bases, V lost 0 bases, and 14 bases had no gene match. The CDR3 loop reads CASSQEELLAGGKVYTQYF. For the CDR3, the DNA is TGCGCCAGCAGCCAAGAGGAACTTCTAGCGGGGGGGAAGGTCTATACGCAGTATTTT.

The chain combines TRBV19 with TRBJ2-7, with D perhaps matching TRBD1 (6 bases). V shed 5 bases and J shed 0 bases, with 11 bases lying between them. The CDR3 is 14 amino acids. Germline assignment: CDR1 LNHDA and CDR2 SQIVND (reference sequence). CDR3 amino acids: CASSADRSSYEQYF. Written as DNA, the CDR3 is TGTGCCAGTAGTGCCGACAGGAGCTCCTACGAGCAGTACTTC.

This clone was observed once. This chain uses TRBV19 with TRBJ2-7; D not resolved. The CDR3 is 15 amino acids. V was shortened by 7 bases and J by 0 bases, with 16 bases between the two germline ends. CDR1 is LNHDA and CDR2 is SQIVND in the germline V gene (reference sequence). This CDR3 reads CASTLTGSSSYEQYF. The CDR3 nucleotides are TGTGCCAGTACCCTGACCGGCTCCAGCTCCTACGAGCAGTACTTC.